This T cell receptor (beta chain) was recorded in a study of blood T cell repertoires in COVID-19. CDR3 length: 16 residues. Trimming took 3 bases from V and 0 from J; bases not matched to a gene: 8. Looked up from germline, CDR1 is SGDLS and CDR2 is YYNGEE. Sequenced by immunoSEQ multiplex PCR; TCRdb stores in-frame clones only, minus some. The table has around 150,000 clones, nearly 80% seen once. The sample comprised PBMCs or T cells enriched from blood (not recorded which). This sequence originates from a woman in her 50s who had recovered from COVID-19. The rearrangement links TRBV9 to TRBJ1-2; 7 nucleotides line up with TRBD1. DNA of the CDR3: TGTGCCAGCAGCGCCCCCTCGACAGGGCCTAACTATGGCTACACCTTC. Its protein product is CASSAPSTGPNYGYTF.